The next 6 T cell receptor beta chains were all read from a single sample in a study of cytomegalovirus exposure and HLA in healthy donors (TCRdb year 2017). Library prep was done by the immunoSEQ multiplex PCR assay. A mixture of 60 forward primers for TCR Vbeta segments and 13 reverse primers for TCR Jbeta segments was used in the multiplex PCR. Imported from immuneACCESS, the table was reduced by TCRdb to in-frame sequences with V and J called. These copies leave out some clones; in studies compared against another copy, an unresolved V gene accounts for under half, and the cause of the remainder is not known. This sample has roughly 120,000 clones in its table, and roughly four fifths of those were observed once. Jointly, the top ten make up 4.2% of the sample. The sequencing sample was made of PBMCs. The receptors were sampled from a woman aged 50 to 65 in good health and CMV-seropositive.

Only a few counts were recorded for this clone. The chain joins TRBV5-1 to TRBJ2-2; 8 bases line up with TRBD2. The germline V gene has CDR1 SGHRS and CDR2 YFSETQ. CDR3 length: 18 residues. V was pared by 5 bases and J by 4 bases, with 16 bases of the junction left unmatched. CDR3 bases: TGCGCCAGCAGTTTCCTTTCGGGGGGGGCCTTTCCCACCGGGGAGCTGTTTTTT. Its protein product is CASSFLSGGAFPTGELFF.

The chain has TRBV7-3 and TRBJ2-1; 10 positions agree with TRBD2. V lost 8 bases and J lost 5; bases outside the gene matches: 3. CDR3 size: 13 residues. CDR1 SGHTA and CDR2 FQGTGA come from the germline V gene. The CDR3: CASQRGGDNEQFF. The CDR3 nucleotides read TGTGCCAGCCAGCGGGGGGGCGACAATGAGCAGTTCTTC.

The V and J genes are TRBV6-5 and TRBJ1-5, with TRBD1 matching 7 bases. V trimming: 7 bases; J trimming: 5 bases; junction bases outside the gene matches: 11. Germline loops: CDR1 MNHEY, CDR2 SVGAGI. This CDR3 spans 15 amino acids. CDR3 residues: CASTWKGARHQPQHF. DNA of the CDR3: TGTGCCAGCACTTGGAAGGGGGCTAGGCATCAGCCCCAGCATTTT.

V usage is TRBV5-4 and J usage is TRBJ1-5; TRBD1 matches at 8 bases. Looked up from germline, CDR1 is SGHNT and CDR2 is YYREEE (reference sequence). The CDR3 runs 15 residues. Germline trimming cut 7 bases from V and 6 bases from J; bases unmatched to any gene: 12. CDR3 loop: CASYRAGGERQPQHF. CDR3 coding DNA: TGTGCCAGCTATAGGGCAGGGGGCGAGCGTCAGCCCCAGCATTTT.

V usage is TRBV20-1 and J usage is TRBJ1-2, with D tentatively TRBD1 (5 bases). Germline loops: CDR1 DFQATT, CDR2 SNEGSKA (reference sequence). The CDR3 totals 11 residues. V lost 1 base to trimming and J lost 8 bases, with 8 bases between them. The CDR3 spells CSARAGAGYTF. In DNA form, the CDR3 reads TGCAGTGCTAGAGCTGGGGCGGGCTACACCTTC.

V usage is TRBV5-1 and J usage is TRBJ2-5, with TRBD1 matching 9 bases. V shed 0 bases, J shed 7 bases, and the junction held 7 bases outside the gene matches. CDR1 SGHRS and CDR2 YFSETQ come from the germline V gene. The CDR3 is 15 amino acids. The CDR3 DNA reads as TGCGCCAGCAGCTTGGACAGGGGGCTTGGCGGGACCCAGTACTTC. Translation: CASSLDRGLGGTQYF.